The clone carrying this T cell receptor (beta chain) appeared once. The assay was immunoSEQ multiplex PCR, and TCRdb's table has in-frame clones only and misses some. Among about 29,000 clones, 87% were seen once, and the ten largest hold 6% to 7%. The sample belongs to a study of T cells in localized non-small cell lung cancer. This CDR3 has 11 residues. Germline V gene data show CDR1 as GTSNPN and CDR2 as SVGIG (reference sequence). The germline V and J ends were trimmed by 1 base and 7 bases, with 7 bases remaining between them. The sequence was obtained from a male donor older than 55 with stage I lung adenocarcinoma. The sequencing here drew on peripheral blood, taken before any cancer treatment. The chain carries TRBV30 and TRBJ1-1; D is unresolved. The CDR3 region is CAWSGPGEAFF. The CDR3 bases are TGTGCCTGGAGTGGTCCGGGTGAAGCTTTCTTT.